This T cell receptor beta chain was captured in a study of T cell changes during pregnancy in multiple sclerosis. Data came from immunoSEQ multiplex PCR; TCRdb stores just in-frame clones and leaves some out. The repertoire holds approximately 44,000 clones, about 91% seen once, with 0.5% in the top ten. CDR3 length: 14 residues. J lost 3 bases, V lost 2 bases, and 4 bases had no gene match. Germline CDR1 SGHRS, CDR2 YFSETQ. This clonotype originated in a female donor in good health, enrolled as a control in a pregnancy study. This chain links TRBV5-1 with TRBJ1-2, with 7 bases lining up with TRBD1. The sample here was CD4+ T cells from peripheral blood mononuclear cells, taken in the second trimester of pregnancy. The CDR3, as DNA: TGCGCCAGCAGCTTTCAGGGGGGCGACTATGGCTACACCTTC. Amino acid sequence: CASSFQGGDYGYTF.